This T cell receptor (beta chain) stems from a study of blood T cell repertoires in COVID-19. Study summary: COVID-19 samples, acute and convalescent, were from the United States, Italy and Spain.

The CDR3 is 15 residues long. V shed 0 bases and J shed 5 bases, with 11 bases lying between them. The V gene's germline CDR1 is ENHRY and CDR2 SYGVKD. Per the original methods: Reference gene primer amplification gave nucleated cell count estimates. TCRdb's table, derived via immunoSEQ multiplex PCR, lists solely in-frame clones and lacks some. Clone size and V and J calls were adopted from that table, with D and trimming inferred from the DNA. The sample carries 45,000 to 55,000 clones, over 70% recorded once. This clone has a handful of counts. The sample taken for sequencing was peripheral blood. The genes are TRBV10-3 and TRBJ2-1; tentative D call: TRBD1 (5 bases). This clonotype was obtained from a human donor with active or convalescent COVID-19. The donor label of this sample is uncertain. DNA of the CDR3: TGTGCCATCAGTGAGTCGGCCAGGGCCGACAATGAGCAGTTCTTC. It codes for CAISESARADNEQFF.